These T cell receptor beta chains were read from a single sample in a study of blood T cells in healthy people across ages. TCRdb redid the calling of the 5' RACE reads with MiXCR, one entry per CDR3 protein. The sample consists of some 370,000 distinct CDR3 sequences, more than 45% of them appearing once. Sequencing was done on a sample of blood. The receptors were gathered from a man in his 60s in good health. CDR3s include the opening cysteine and the closing phenylalanine or tryptophan. The D gene is left open where the match is weak. The listing skips clone size in some rows; elsewhere it reads once, few, many or a size class.

TRBV28	TRBJ2-3	-	-	TGTGCCAGCAGTTTTCCAGGACCCAGCACAGATACGCAGTATTTT	CASSFPGPSTDTQYF
TRBV20-1	TRBJ2-5	-	-	TGCAGTGCCAGATGGATCGAGACCCAGTACTTC	CSARWIETQYF
TRBV20-1	TRBJ2-5	-	TRBD2	TGCAGTGCTAGAGTGGCTAGCGGAGGATTAGAGACCCAGTACTTC	CSARVASGGLETQYF
TRBV15	TRBJ2-5	many	-	TGTGCCACCAGCCGCCCCGGAGGGCCGGACGGTGAGACCCAGTACTTC	CATSRPGGPDGETQYF
TRBV7-9	TRBJ1-6	-	-	TGTGCCAGCAGCTTAGGACAATCTAATTCACCCCTCCACTTT	CASSLGQSNSPLHF
TRBV21-1	TRBJ1-1	-	-	TGTGCCAGCAGTCCGGGACAGGGATGCACTGAAGCTTTCTTT	CASSPGQGCTEAFF
TRBV6-5	TRBJ2-7	-	-	TGTGCCAGCAGTCCCCCGGACAGATCCAAGAGAACCCAGTACTTC	CASSPPDRSKRTQYF
TRBV7-3	TRBJ2-1	-	TRBD2	TGTGCCAGCAGCTCTTTAATGGGGAGGGAGAATGAGCAGTTCTTC	CASSSLMGRENEQFF
TRBV6-1	TRBJ1-6	-	-	TGTGCCAACAGTGAAGCGGGCCTGCGGTATTCACCCCTCCACTTT	CANSEAGLRYSPLHF
TRBV20-1	TRBJ1-2	-	TRBD1	TGCAGTGCTAGAGATCCGAGGACAGGTGGCTACACCTTC	CSARDPRTGGYTF
TRBV12-3/TRBV12-4	TRBJ2-7	-	TRBD1	TGTGCCAGCAGTAAAGGGACAGGGGGTTCCTACGAGCAGTACTTC	CASSKGTGGSYEQYF
TRBV11-1	TRBJ2-5	-	TRBD1	TGTGCCAGCAGCTTGAGGACAGGGGCGGCCGAAGAGACCCAGTACTTC	CASSLRTGAAEETQYF
TRBV6-5	TRBJ2-7	-	TRBD1	TGTGCCAGCAGTTCGATCGGGACAGCGGTCTACGAGCAGTACTTC	CASSSIGTAVYEQYF
TRBV7-3	TRBJ2-3	-	TRBD2	TGTGCCAGCAGCTTATTCAGCGGGAGGGCCGGAGATACGCAGTATTTT	CASSLFSGRAGDTQYF
TRBV6-2/TRBV6-3	TRBJ1-2	-	TRBD1	TGTGCCAGCAGGGGACAGGGAGCACGAGATGGCTACACCTTC	CASRGQGARDGYTF
TRBV4-3	TRBJ1-6	many	-	TGCGCCAGCAGCCAAGTTACAGCAAGTAATTCACCCCTCCACTTT	CASSQVTASNSPLHF
TRBV20-1	TRBJ1-2	few	-	TGCAGTGCCACACTGGCAGGCCTTAACTATGGCTACACCTTC	CSATLAGLNYGYTF
TRBV29-1	TRBJ2-7	-	-	TGCAGCGTTGAATCAGGCGGAGGCTACAAGCAGTACTTC	CSVESGGGYKQYF
TRBV28	TRBJ2-5	few	TRBD2	TGTGCCAGCAATCCTAGCGGGAAGGGAAACAATGAGCAGTACTTC	CASNPSGKGNNEQYF
TRBV27	TRBJ1-6	-	-	TGTGCCAGCAGCAGAGTACGGACTAGAGATTCACCCCTCCACTTT	CASSRVRTRDSPLHF
TRBV7-2	TRBJ2-4	few	TRBD2	TGTGCCAGCAGCCCCCGGACTAGCGCATCAGTAGCCAAAAACATTCAGTACTTC	CASSPRTSASVAKNIQYF
TRBV5-1	TRBJ1-1	few	-	TGCGCCAGCAGCGGGGGGAGGAATATGAACACTGAAGCTTTCTTT	CASSGGRNMNTEAFF
TRBV9	TRBJ2-5	-	TRBD2	TGTGCCAGCAGCGTATTAGGAGCGGGGCAAGAGACCCAGTACTTC	CASSVLGAGQETQYF
TRBV6-2/TRBV6-3	TRBJ2-6	few	-	TGTGCCAGCAGTTATGGCAGCTCTGGGGCCAACGTCCTGACTTTC	CASSYGSSGANVLTF
TRBV20-1	TRBJ1-5	few	-	TGCAGTGCTTTGACAGGTGCGACGGGCAATCAGCCCCAGCATTTT	CSALTGATGNQPQHF
TRBV11-2	TRBJ2-7	-	-	TGTGCCAGCAGCCCCCGGTGGGGGGCCTACGAGCAGTACTTC	CASSPRWGAYEQYF